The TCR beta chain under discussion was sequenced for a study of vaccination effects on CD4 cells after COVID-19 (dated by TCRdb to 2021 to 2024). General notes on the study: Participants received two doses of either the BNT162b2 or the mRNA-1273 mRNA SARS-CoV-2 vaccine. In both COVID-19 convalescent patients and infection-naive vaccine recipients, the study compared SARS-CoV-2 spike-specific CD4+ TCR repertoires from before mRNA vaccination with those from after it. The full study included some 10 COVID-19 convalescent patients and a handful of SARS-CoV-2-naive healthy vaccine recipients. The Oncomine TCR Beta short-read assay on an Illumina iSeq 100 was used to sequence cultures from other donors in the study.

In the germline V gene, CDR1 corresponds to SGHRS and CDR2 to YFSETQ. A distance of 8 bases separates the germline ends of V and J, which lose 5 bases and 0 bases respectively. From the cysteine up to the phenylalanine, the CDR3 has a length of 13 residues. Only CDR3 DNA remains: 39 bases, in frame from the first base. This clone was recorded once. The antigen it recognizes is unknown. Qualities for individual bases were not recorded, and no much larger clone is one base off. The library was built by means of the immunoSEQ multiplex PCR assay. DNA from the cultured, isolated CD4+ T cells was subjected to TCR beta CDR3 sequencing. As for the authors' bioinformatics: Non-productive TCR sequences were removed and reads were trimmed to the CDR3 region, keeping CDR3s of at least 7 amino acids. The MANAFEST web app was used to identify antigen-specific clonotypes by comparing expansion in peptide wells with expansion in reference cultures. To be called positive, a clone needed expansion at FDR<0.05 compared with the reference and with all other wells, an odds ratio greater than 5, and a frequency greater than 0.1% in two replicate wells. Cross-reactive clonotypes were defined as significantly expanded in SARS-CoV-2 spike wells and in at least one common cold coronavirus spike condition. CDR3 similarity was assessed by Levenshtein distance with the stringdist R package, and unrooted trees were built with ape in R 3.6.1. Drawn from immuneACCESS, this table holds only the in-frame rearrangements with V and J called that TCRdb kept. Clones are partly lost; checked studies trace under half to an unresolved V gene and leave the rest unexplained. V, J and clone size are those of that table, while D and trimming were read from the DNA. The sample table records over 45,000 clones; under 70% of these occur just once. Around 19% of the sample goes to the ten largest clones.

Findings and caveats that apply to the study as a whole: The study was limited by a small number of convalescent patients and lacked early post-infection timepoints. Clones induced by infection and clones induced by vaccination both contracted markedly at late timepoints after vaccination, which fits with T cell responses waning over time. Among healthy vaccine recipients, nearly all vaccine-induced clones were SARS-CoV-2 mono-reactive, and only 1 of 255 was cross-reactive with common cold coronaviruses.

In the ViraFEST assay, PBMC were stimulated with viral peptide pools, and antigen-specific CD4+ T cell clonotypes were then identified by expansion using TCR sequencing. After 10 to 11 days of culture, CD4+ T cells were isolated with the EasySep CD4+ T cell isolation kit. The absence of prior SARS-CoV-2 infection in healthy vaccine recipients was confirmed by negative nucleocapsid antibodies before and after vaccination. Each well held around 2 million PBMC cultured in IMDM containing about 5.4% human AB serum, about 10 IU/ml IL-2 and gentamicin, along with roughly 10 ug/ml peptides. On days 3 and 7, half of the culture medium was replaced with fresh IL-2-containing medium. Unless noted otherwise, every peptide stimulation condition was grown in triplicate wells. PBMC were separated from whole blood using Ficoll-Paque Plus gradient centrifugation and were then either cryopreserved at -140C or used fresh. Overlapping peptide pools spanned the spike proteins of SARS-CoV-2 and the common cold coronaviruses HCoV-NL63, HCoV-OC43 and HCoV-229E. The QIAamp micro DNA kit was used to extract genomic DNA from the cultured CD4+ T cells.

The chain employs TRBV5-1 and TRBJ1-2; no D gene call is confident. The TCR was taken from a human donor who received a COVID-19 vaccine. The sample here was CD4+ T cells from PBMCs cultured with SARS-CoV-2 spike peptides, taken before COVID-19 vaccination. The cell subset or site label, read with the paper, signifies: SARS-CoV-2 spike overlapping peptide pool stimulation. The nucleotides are TGCGCCAGCAGATTATACCCTAACTATGGCTACACCTTC. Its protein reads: CASRLYPNYGYTF.